The present T cell receptor (beta chain) was sequenced within a study of blood T cell repertoires in COVID-19. Study at large: Italy, Spain and the United States were the sources of the convalescent and acute COVID-19 samples. Sources were T cells, B-cell-depleted T cells, or PBMCs; the material itself was cDNA or gDNA.

Study processing details: Reference gene primer amplification yielded estimated nucleated cell counts. The method was immunoSEQ multiplex PCR; TCRdb's version includes in-frame clones alone and lacks a portion of them. Clone size and V and J calls were adopted from that table, with D and trimming inferred from the DNA. The table lists fewer than 120,000 clones, more than 70% of them singletons, with less than 4% in the top ten. With V trimmed by 3 bases and J by 8 bases, 18 bases remained unmatched. CDR3 length: 19 residues. Per the germline V gene, CDR1 is LGHDT and CDR2 is YNNKEL (reference sequence). Only one count was recorded for this clone.

The source is a woman in her forties or fifties with acute or convalescent COVID-19. Sequenced: peripheral blood. This chain links TRBV3-1 (or the pseudogene TRBV3-2) with TRBJ2-3, with 12 bases lining up with TRBD1. CDR3 in amino acids: CASSHGTGGAGRSASTQYF. The CDR3, as DNA: TGTGCCAGCAGCCATGGGACAGGGGGCGCAGGACGGTCGGCTTCTACGCAGTATTTT.